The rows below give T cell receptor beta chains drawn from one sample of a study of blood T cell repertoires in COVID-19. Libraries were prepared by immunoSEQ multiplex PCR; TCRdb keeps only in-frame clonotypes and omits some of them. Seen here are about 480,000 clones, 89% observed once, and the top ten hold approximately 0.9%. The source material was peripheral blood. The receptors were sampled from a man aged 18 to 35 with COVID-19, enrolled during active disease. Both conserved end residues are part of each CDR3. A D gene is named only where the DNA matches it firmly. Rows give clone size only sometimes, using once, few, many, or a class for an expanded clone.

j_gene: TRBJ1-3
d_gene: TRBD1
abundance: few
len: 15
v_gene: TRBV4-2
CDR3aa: CASSLSQGARDTIYF
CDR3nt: TGTGCCAGCAGCCTGTCCCAGGGGGCGAGGGACACCATATATTTT

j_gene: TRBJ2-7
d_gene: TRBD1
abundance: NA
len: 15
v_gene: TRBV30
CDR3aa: CAWSMGTGGSYEQYF
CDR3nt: TGTGCCTGGAGTATGGGAACAGGGGGCTCCTACGAGCAGTACTTC

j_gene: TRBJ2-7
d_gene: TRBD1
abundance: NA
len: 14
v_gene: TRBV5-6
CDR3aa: CASSAGQGAYEQYF
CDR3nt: TGTGCCAGCAGCGCGGGACAGGGGGCTTACGAGCAGTACTTC

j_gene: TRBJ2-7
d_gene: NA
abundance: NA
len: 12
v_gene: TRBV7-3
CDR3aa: CASSTSPYEQYF
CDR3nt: TGTGCCAGCAGCACGAGTCCCTACGAGCAGTACTTC

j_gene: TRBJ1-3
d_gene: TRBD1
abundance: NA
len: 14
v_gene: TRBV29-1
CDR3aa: CSVEVRDRGHTIYF
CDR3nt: TGCAGCGTTGAAGTAAGGGACAGGGGGCACACCATATATTTT

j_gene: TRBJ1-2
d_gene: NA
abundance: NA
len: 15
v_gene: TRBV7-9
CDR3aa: CASSPHLGLNYGYTF
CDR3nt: TGTGCCAGCAGCCCCCACCTGGGACTGAACTATGGCTACACCTTC

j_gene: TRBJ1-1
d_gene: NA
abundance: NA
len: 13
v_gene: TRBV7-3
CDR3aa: CASSSQKNTEAFF
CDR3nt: TGTGCCAGCAGCTCTCAGAAGAACACTGAAGCTTTCTTT

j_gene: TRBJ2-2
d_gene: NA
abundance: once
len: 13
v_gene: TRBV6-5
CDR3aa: CASKTGDTGELFF
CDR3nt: TGTGCCAGCAAAACAGGAGACACCGGGGAGCTGTTTTTT

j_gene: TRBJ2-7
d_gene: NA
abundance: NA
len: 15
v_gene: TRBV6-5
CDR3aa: CASSSRQGSSWEQYF
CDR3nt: TGTGCCAGCAGTTCCCGGCAGGGTAGTTCGTGGGAGCAGTACTTC

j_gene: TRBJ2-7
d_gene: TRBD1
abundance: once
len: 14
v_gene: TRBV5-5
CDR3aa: CASRPWDSRNEQYF
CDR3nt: TGTGCCAGCAGACCCTGGGACAGCCGGAACGAGCAGTACTTC

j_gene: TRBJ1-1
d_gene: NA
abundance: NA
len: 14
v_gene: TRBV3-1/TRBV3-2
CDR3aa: CASSQNGVNTEAFF
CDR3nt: TGTGCCAGCAGCCAAAACGGAGTGAACACTGAAGCTTTCTTT

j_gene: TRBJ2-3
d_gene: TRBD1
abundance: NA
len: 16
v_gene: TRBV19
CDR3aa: CASSAQDRGITDTQYF
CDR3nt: TGTGCCAGTAGTGCCCAGGACAGGGGGATAACAGATACGCAGTATTTT

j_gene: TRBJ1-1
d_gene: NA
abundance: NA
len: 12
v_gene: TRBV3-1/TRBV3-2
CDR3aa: CASSLTNTEAFF
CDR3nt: TGTGCCAGCAGCCTTACAAACACTGAAGCTTTCTTT

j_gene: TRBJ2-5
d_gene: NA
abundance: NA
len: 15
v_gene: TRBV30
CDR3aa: CAWSPGEGTGETQYF
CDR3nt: TGTGCCTGGAGTCCCGGAGAGGGGACTGGGGAGACCCAGTACTTC

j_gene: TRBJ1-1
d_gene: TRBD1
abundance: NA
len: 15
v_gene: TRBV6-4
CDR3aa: CASSVSGGANTEAFF
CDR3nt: TGTGCCAGCAGTGTTTCAGGGGGCGCGAACACTGAAGCTTTCTTT

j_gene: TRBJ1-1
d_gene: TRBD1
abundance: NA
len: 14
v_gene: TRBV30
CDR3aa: CAWSLTGGETEAFF
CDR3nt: TGTGCCTGGAGTTTGACAGGGGGCGAAACTGAAGCTTTCTTT

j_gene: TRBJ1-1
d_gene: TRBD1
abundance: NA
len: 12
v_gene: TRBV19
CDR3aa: CASSSTTGLAFF
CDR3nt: TGTGCCAGTAGTTCAACGACAGGGCTAGCTTTCTTT

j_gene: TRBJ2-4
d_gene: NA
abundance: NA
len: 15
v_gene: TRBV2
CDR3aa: CASETGIGTKNIQYF
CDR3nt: TGTGCCAGCGAAACAGGGATCGGAACCAAAAACATTCAGTACTTC

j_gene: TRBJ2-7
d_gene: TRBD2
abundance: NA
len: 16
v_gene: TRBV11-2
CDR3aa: CASSLGLAGGLYEQYF
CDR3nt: TGTGCCAGCAGCTTAGGACTAGCGGGGGGTCTCTACGAGCAGTACTTC

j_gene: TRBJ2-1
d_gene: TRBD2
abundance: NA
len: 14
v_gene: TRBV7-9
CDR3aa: CASSLLGLDHEQFF
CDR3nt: TGTGCCAGCAGCCTCCTGGGACTAGACCATGAGCAGTTCTTC

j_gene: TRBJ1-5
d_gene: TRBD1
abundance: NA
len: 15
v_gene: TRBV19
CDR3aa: CASSSWGDRDQPQHF
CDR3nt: TGTGCCAGTAGTTCCTGGGGGGACAGGGACCAGCCCCAGCATTTT

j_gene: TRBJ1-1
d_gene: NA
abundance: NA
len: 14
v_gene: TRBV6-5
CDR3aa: CASSYRRGRTEAFF
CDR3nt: TGTGCCAGCAGTTACCGGCGGGGCAGGACTGAAGCTTTCTTT

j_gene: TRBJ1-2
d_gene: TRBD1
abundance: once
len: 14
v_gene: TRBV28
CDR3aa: CASSSLQGAQGYTF
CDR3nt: TGTGCCAGCAGTTCCCTTCAGGGGGCGCAGGGCTACACCTTC

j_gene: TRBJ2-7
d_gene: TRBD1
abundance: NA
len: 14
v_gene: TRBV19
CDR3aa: CASRHPGTGSEQYF
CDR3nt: TGTGCCAGTAGACATCCCGGGACAGGGTCCGAGCAGTACTTC

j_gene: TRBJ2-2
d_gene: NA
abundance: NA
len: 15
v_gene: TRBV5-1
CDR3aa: CASSPVGSNTGELFF
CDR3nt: TGCGCCAGCAGCCCGGTGGGCAGTAACACCGGGGAGCTGTTTTTT

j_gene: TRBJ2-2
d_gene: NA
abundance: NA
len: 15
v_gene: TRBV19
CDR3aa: CASSVGTRNTGELFF
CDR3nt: TGTGCCAGTAGTGTAGGGACTCGGAACACCGGGGAGCTGTTTTTT

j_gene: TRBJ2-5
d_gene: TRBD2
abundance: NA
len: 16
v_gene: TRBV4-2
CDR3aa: CASSQGSTSGRETQYF
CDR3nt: TGTGCCAGCAGCCAAGGATCGACTAGCGGGAGGGAGACCCAGTACTTC

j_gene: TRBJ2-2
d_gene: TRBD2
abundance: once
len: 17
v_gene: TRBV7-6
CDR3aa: CASSSEASGREGGELFF
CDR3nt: TGTGCCAGCAGCTCTGAGGCTAGCGGGAGAGAGGGCGGGGAGCTGTTTTTT

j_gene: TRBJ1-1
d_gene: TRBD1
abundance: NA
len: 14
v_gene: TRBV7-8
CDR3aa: CASSSTGGDTEAFF
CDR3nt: TGTGCCAGCAGCTCGACAGGGGGGGACACTGAAGCTTTCTTT

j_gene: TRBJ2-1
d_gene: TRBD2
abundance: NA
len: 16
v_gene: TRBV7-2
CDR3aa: CASSLGLAITYNEQFF
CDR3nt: TGTGCCAGCAGCCTCGGACTAGCGATCACCTACAATGAGCAGTTCTTC

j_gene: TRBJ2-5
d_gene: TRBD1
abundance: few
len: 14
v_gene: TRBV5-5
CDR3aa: CASSFEGGRETQYF
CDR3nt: TGTGCCAGCAGCTTCGAAGGGGGCCGGGAGACCCAGTACTTC

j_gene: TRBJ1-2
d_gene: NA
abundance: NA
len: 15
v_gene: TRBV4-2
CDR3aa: CASSQERRGEQGYTF
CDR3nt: TGTGCCAGCAGCCAAGAGAGGAGGGGTGAACAAGGCTACACCTTC

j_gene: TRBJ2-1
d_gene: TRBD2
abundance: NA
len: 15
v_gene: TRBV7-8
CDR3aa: CASSPGLAEFNEQFF
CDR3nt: TGTGCCAGCAGCCCGGGACTAGCGGAATTCAATGAGCAGTTCTTC

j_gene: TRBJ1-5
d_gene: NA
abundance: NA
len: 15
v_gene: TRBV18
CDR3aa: CASSSTGQINQPQHF
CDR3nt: TGTGCCAGCTCCTCCACCGGACAGATCAATCAGCCCCAGCATTTT

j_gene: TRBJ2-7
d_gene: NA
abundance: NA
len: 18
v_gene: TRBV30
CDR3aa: CAWSVLVQGGGYSYEQYF
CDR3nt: TGTGCCTGGAGTGTTTTGGTCCAGGGGGGCGGTTATTCTTACGAGCAGTACTTC

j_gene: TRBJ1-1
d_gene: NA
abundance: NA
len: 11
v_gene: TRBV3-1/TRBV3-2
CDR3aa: CASSQGELTFF
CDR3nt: TGTGCCAGCAGCCAAGGAGAGTTGACATTCTTT

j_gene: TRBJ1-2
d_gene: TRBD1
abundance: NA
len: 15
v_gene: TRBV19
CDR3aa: CASSRDRGLQYGYTF
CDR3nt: TGTGCCAGTAGCCGGGACAGGGGCCTCCAATATGGCTACACCTTC

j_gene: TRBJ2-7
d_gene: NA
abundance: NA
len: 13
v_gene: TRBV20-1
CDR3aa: CSASTKEVYEQYF
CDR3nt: TGCAGTGCGAGTACAAAGGAGGTGTACGAGCAGTACTTC

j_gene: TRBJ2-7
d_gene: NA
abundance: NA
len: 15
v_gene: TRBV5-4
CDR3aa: CASSLAQKIGDEQYF
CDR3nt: TGTGCCAGCAGCTTGGCCCAAAAAATCGGGGACGAGCAGTACTTC

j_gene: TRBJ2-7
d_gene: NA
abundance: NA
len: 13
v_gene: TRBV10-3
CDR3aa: CAISDFVTGEQYF
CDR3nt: TGTGCCATCAGTGACTTCGTCACGGGTGAGCAGTACTTC

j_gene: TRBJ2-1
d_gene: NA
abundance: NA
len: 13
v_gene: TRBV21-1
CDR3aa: CASSKNPRDEQFF
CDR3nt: TGTGCCAGCAGCAAAAACCCGAGAGATGAGCAGTTCTTC

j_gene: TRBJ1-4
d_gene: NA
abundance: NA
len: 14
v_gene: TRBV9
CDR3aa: CASSGQDLNEKLFF
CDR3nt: TGTGCCAGCAGCGGCCAGGACTTAAATGAAAAACTGTTTTTT

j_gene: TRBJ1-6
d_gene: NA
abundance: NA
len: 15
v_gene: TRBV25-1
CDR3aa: CASSEYTEPNSPLHF
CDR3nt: TGTGCCAGCAGCGAGTACACAGAACCAAATTCACCCCTCCACTTT

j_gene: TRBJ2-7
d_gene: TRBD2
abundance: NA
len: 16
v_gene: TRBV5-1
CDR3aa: CASSFGRLAESYEQYF
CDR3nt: TGCGCCAGCAGCTTCGGTCGGCTAGCGGAGTCCTACGAGCAGTACTTC

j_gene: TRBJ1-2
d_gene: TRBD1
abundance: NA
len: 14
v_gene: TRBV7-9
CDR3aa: CASSLSQGAGGYTF
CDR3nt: TGTGCCAGCAGCTTATCTCAGGGGGCTGGAGGCTACACCTTC

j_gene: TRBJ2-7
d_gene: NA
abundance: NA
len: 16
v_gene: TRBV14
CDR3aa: CASSQRGGQSLLEQYF
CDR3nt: TGTGCCAGCAGCCAGAGGGGGGGGCAGTCCCTCTTAGAGCAGTACTTC

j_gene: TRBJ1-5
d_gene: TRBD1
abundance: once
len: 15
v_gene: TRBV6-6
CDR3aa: CASSPEQGMVLPQHF
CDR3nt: TGTGCCAGCAGTCCTGAACAGGGGATGGTTTTGCCCCAGCATTTT

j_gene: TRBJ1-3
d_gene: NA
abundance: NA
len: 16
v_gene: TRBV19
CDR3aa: CASSIGGVFSGNTIYF
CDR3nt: TGTGCCAGTAGTATCGGGGGGGTCTTCTCTGGAAACACCATATATTTT

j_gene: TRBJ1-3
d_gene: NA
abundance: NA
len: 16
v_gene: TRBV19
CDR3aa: CASSKAGESSGNTIYF
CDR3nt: TGTGCCAGTAGTAAGGCAGGGGAAAGCTCTGGAAACACCATATATTTT

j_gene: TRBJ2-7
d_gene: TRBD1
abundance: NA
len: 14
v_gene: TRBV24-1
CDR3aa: CATRNGTGFYEQYF
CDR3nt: TGTGCCACCAGAAATGGGACAGGGTTCTACGAGCAGTACTTC

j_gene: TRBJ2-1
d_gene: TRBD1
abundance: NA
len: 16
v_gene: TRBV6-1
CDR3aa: CASSEAPTGLGNEQFF
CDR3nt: TGTGCCAGCAGTGAAGCGCCGACAGGGCTGGGGAATGAGCAGTTCTTC

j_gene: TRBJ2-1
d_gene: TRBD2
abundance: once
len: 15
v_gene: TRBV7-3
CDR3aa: CASSSLAGDYNEQFF
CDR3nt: TGTGCCAGCAGCTCGCTAGCGGGAGACTACAATGAGCAGTTCTTC

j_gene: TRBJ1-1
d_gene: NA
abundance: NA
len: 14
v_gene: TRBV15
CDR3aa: CATSRDRKNTEAFF
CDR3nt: TGTGCCACCAGCAGAGACAGAAAGAACACTGAAGCTTTCTTT

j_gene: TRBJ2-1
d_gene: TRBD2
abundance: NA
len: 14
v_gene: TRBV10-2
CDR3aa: CASRGLAGVNEQFF
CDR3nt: TGCGCCAGCAGAGGGCTAGCGGGAGTCAATGAGCAGTTCTTC

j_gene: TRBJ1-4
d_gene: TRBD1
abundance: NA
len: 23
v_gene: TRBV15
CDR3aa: CATSRDLDRGRKNRLATNEKLFF
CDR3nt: TGTGCCACCAGCAGAGATCTCGACAGGGGGCGAAAAAACCGGCTCGCAACTAATGAAAAACTGTTTTTT